Listed below are T cell receptor beta chains from one sample, sequenced in a study of blood T cell repertoires in COVID-19. Produced via immunoSEQ multiplex PCR; TCRdb's table is partial and in-frame only. This table has about 36,000 clones, over 65% appearing once. Input material: peripheral blood. The source is a man in his 70s with acute or convalescent COVID-19. The CDR3 runs from the conserved cysteine through the conserved F or W. Fields, in order: clone size, D gene, J gene, V gene, CDR3 DNA, CDR3 protein. D genes are given only for firm matches. Not every row has a clone size; where given, it reads once, few, many or a size class.

.	.	TRBJ2-6	TRBV5-8	TGTGCCAGCAGCTTAAGCTCTTTCTCTGGGGCCAACGTCCTGACTTTC	CASSLSSFSGANVLTF
.	TRBD1	TRBJ1-5	TRBV27	TGTGCCAGCAACTACAGGGGGATTAGCAATCAGCCCCAGCATTTT	CASNYRGISNQPQHF
few	TRBD1	TRBJ1-2	TRBV7-8	TGTGCCAGCAGCTCAAGGACAGGGGAGGGCTATGGCTACACCTTC	CASSSRTGEGYGYTF
.	TRBD1	TRBJ2-5	TRBV24-1	TGTGCCACCAGTGATTCCGGACGGACAGGGTTGTTCGGGGAGACCCAGTACTTC	CATSDSGRTGLFGETQYF
.	.	TRBJ2-7	TRBV10-1	TGCGCCAGCAGTGAGTCGCCTGGCTTCCCTGGGTCGGGACATATCTACGAGCAGTACTTC	CASSESPGFPGSGHIYEQYF
few	TRBD1	TRBJ1-2	TRBV4-3	TGCGCCAGCAGTCGAGAGGGGGACAGGGGGTATGGCTACACCTTC	CASSREGDRGYGYTF
.	.	TRBJ1-1	TRBV4-1	TGCGCCAGCAGCCAATCCGGTAGCTTTATGAACACTGAAGCTTTCTTT	CASSQSGSFMNTEAFF
.	.	TRBJ1-5	TRBV6-5	TGTGCCAGCAGTTTGACAGTTAATCAGCCCCAGCATTTT	CASSLTVNQPQHF
.	TRBD1	TRBJ1-6	TRBV30	TGTGCCTGGAGACGACAGGGCCCCTATAATTCACCCCTCCACTTT	CAWRRQGPYNSPLHF
.	TRBD2	TRBJ2-2	TRBV11-2	TGTGCCCGCGGGGGGGGATACTCCGGGGAGCTGTTTTTT	CARGGGYSGELFF
.	TRBD2	TRBJ2-3	TRBV14	TGTGCCAGCAGCCCTTTTAGCGGGGGGGGAAGCACAGATACGCAGTATTTT	CASSPFSGGGSTDTQYF
few	TRBD2	TRBJ2-3	TRBV5-1	TGCGCCAGCAGCTTGGGGACTAGCGGGGGGGCTAGAGCAGATACGCAGTATTTT	CASSLGTSGGARADTQYF
few	.	TRBJ1-5	TRBV4-1	TGCGCCAGCAGCCAAGATTTCCAGGGGATTCAGCCCCAGCATTTT	CASSQDFQGIQPQHF
.	.	TRBJ2-1	TRBV6-4	TGTGCCAGCAGGAAGCAGGTTGGGGGGAATGAGCAGTTCTTC	CASRKQVGGNEQFF
.	.	TRBJ2-2	TRBV5-1	TGCGCCAGCAGCTTGGCCCCAGGTACCGCCGGGGAGCTGTTTTTT	CASSLAPGTAGELFF
.	.	TRBJ2-1	TRBV4-1	TGCGCCAGCAGCCAAGAAGACAGAAACTACAATGAGCAGTTCTTC	CASSQEDRNYNEQFF
.	TRBD1	TRBJ1-2	TRBV28	TGTGCCAGCAACCTCCCTACAGGGGGTAACTATGGCTACACCTTC	CASNLPTGGNYGYTF
.	.	TRBJ2-3	TRBV4-1	TGCGCCAGCAGCCAAGGAGGCCGAGTTCTGGATACGCAGTATTTT	CASSQGGRVLDTQYF
.	TRBD2	TRBJ2-7	TRBV19	TGTGCCAGTAGGGACAGGGTTACTAGCGGGAGTATCGGCGAGCAGTACTTC	CASRDRVTSGSIGEQYF
.	.	TRBJ1-3	TRBV10-3	TGTGCCATCAGTGGAGGCTCTGGAAACACCATATATTTT	CAISGGSGNTIYF
few	.	TRBJ1-2	TRBV4-3	TGCGCCAGCAGCCAAGACCCGGGACACCGGTTCTATGGCTACACCTTC	CASSQDPGHRFYGYTF
.	.	TRBJ1-6	TRBV25-1	TGTGCCAGCAGTGAGCAGGGGCGCTCACCCCTCCACTTT	CASSEQGRSPLHF
.	.	TRBJ2-1	TRBV5-1	TGCGCCAGCTCCGGGGGCGGGAGCCAATACAATGAGCAGTTCTTC	CASSGGGSQYNEQFF
.	TRBD1	TRBJ1-2	TRBV2	TGTGCCAGCAGTGCTGGACAGGGAGGCTATGGCTACACCTTC	CASSAGQGGYGYTF
.	.	TRBJ1-1	TRBV11-2	TGTGCCAGCAGCTCCCCCCCAGGGAGGTACACTGAAGCTTTCTTT	CASSSPPGRYTEAFF
once	TRBD1	TRBJ1-5	TRBV27	TGTGCCAGCAGTTCGCCCGGGATGTGGACAGGGGGCAATCAGCCCCAGCATTTT	CASSSPGMWTGGNQPQHF
once	TRBD2	TRBJ2-5	TRBV5-4	TGTGCCAGCAGCTATAGGGGGACTAGCCAAGAGACCCAGTACTTC	CASSYRGTSQETQYF
.	.	TRBJ1-4	TRBV30	TGTGCCTGGAGTATACGGGAAAAACTGTTTTTT	CAWSIREKLFF
.	.	TRBJ1-1	TRBV27	TGTGCCAGCAGTCCCGGTGACAGTCGAACTGAAGCTTTCTTT	CASSPGDSRTEAFF
.	.	TRBJ1-4	TRBV5-5	TGTGCCACCTCCTCGGGGGGGCCGGTTGAAAAACTGTTTTTT	CATSSGGPVEKLFF
.	.	TRBJ2-7	TRBV27	TGTGCCAGCAGTTTCCGACAGAGCTCCTACGAGCAGTACTTC	CASSFRQSSYEQYF
.	.	TRBJ1-5	TRBV24-1	TGTGCCACCAGTTCGACTTACGAAACTCAGCCCCAGCATTTT	CATSSTYETQPQHF
.	TRBD1	TRBJ1-2	TRBV19	TGTGCCAGTAGTCCCCAGGGACAGGGTGGGGGCTATGGCTACACCTTC	CASSPQGQGGGYGYTF
.	.	TRBJ1-6	TRBV19	TGTGCCAGTAGTACGCAGGGTACAAATTCACCCCTCCACTTT	CASSTQGTNSPLHF
.	TRBD1	TRBJ2-7	TRBV7-2	TGTGCCAGCAGCGGGCAGACAGGGGGTATTTACGAGCAGTACTTC	CASSGQTGGIYEQYF
few	TRBD1	TRBJ1-5	TRBV6-5	TGTGCCAGCAGTCCCGGGACAGGCAATCAGCCCCAGCATTTT	CASSPGTGNQPQHF
.	TRBD1	TRBJ2-7	TRBV6-2/TRBV6-3	TGTGCCAGCAGTTACACCCGACCGATCGGGACAGGGGGCTCCTACGAGCAGTACTTC	CASSYTRPIGTGGSYEQYF
.	TRBD1	TRBJ2-7	TRBV6-5	TGTGCCAGCAGGGCCGGGACAGGGTCCCACGAGCAGTACTTC	CASRAGTGSHEQYF
.	TRBD2	TRBJ2-3	TRBV6-1	TGTGCCAGCAGTGAAAGGGTGGCGGGGGGCACGACAGATACGCAGTATTTT	CASSERVAGGTTDTQYF
few	.	TRBJ1-1	TRBV5-6	TGTGCCAGCAGCTTGCTCGGGGAGGCGGACACTGAAGCTTTCTTT	CASSLLGEADTEAFF
.	TRBD1	TRBJ1-2	TRBV9	TGTGCCAGCAGCTCTGGGACAGAGGACGGCTACACCTTC	CASSSGTEDGYTF
.	.	TRBJ2-6	TRBV7-9	TGTGCCAGCGGCATATCTGGGGCCAACGTCCTGACTTTC	CASGISGANVLTF
.	.	TRBJ1-4	TRBV6-5	TGTGCCAGCAGTTACTTTCCCAGGGTCGCTGAAAAACTGTTTTTT	CASSYFPRVAEKLFF
once	.	TRBJ1-2	TRBV4-3	TGCGCCAGCAGCCAGCGCATCAACTATGGCTACACCTTC	CASSQRINYGYTF